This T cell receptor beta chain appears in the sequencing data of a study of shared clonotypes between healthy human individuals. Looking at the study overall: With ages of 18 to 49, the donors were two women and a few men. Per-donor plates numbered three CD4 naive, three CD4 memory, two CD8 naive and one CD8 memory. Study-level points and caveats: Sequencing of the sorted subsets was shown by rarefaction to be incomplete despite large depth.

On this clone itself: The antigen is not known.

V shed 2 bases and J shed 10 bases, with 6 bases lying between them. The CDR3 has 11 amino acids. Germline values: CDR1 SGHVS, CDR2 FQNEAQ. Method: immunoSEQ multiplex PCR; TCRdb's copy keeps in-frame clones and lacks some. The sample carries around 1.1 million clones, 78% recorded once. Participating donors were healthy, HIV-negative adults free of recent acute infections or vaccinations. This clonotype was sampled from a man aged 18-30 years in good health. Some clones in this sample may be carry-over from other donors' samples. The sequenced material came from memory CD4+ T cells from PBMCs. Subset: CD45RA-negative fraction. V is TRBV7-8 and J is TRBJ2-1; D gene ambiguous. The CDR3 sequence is CASSLSREQFF. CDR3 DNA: TGTGCCAGCAGCTTATCGCGGGAGCAGTTCTTC.